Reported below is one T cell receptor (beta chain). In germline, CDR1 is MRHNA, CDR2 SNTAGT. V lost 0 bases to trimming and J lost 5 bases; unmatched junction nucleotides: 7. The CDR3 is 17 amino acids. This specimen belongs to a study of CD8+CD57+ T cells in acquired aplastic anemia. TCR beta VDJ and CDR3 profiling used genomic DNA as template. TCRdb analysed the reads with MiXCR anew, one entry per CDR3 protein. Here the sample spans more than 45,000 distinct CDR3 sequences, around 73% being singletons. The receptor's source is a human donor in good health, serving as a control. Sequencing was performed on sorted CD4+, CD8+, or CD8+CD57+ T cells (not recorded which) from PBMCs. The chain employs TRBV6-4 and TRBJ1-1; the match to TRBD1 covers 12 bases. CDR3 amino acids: CASSDSGTGGMETEAFF. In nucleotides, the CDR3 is TGTGCCAGCAGTGACTCAGGGACAGGGGGCATGGAGACTGAAGCTTTCTTT.